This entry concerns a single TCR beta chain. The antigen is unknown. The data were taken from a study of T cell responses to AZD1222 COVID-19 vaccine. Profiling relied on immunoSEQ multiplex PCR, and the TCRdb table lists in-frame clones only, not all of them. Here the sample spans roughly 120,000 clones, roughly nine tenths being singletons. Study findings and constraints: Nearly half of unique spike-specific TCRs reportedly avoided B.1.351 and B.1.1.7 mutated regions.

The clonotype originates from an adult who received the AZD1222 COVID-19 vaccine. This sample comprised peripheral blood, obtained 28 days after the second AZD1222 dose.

For the CDR3, the DNA is TGTGCCAGCCGCGCTTCGGGTTCGGGGGCCAACGTCCTGACTTTC. This sequence encodes CASRASGSGANVLTF. V and J are TRBV6-4 and TRBJ2-6; D remains ambiguous. Deletions cut 8 bases from V and 4 bases from J, with 15 bases between. The CDR3 contains 15 residues. CDR1 is MRHNA and CDR2 is SNTAGT in the germline V gene.